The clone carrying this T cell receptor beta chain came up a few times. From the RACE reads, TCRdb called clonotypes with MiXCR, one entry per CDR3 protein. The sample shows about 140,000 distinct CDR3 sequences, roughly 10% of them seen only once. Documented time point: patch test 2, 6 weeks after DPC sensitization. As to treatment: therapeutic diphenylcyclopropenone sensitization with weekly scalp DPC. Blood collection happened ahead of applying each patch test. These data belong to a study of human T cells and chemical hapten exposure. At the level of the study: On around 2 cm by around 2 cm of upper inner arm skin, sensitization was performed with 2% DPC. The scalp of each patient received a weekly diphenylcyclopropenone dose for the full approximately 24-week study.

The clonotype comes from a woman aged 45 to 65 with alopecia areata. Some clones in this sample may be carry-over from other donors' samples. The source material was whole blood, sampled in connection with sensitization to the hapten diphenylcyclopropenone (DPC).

CDR3 amino acids: CSARGGNTGELFF. CDR3 DNA sequence: TGCAGTGCTAGAGGAGGGAACACCGGGGAGCTGTTTTTT. V and J are TRBV20-1 and TRBJ2-2; D ambiguous. The CDR3 length is 13 residues. V lost 1 base to trimming and J lost 1 base, with 4 bases between them. Germline CDR1 DFQATT, CDR2 SNEGSKA (reference sequence).